These 29 T cell receptor beta chains were sequenced from one sample in a study of regulatory T cells in long-lasting Graves disease. Arm-PCR of CDR3 regions with iRepertoire HTBI primers generated TCR beta libraries. TCRdb itself ran the multiplex PCR reads through MiXCR, one entry per CDR3 protein. The sample lists roughly 380,000 distinct CDR3 sequences, about a sixth occurring once. Regarding time point: newly diagnosed GD, antithyroid drugs for less than 3 months. Scientists built the TCR library using RNA that was extracted from PBMCs. A further study also used this sample, focusing on T cells in Graves' hyperthyroidism and ophthalmopathy.

The sequenced sample was peripheral blood mononuclear cells (PBMCs), obtained at new diagnosis, from a patient treated with antithyroid drugs. Receptor source: a man in his forties or fifties with Graves disease.

This clonotype has ten or more counts. This chain joins TRBV12-3 or TRBV12-4 and TRBJ2-1; 7 nucleotides line up with TRBD1. Unmatched junction bases numbered 2, after V lost 3 bases and J lost 3 bases. The length of the CDR3 is 14 residues. CDR3 bases: TGTGCCAGCAGTTTGTGGGACAGCTACAATGAGCAGTTCTTC. This encodes CASSLWDSYNEQFF.

This clonotype was seen many times. The chain carries TRBV20-1 and TRBJ2-1; D perhaps matches TRBD2 (6 bases). Germline V gives CDR1 DFQATT, CDR2 SNEGSKA (reference sequence). This CDR3 has 13 amino acids. V dropped 1 base and J dropped 4 bases, with 8 bases sitting between them. CDR3 DNA: TGCAGTGCTAGAGGCGGGATGTACAATGAGCAGTTCTTC. Translating gives CSARGGMYNEQFF.

The chain uses TRBV7-9 and TRBJ1-5; a possible D gene is TRBD1 (6 bases). Germline assignment: CDR1 SEHNR and CDR2 FQNEAQ (reference sequence). The length of the CDR3 is 14 residues. Trimming pared 5 bases from V and 3 bases from J, leaving 11 bases between. CDR3 protein: CASSHGGHNQPQHF. The CDR3, as DNA: TGTGCCAGCAGCCACGGGGGGCACAATCAGCCCCAGCATTTT. The full variable domain, rest sourced from reference TRBV7-9 and TRBJ1-5, is DTGVSQNPRHKITKRGQNVTFRCDPISEHNRLYWYRQTLGQGPEFLTYFQNEAQLEKSRLLSDRFSAERPKGSFSTLEIQRTEQGDSAMYLCASSHGGHNQPQHFGDGTRLSIL.

This clonotype has only a few counts. The genes are TRBV20-1 and TRBJ1-5; weak D call: TRBD1 (6 bases). CDR1 DFQATT and CDR2 SNEGSKA come from the germline V gene (reference sequence). The CDR3 has 15 residues. V was clipped by 0 bases and J by 0 bases, with 9 bases between them. For the CDR3, the DNA is TGCAGTGCTAGAGAGGGACACCCTAGCAATCAGCCCCAGCATTTT. Translation: CSAREGHPSNQPQHF.

A note on this clonotype: Given a much more abundant clone one base away, this may be a read error. V is TRBV24-1 and J is TRBJ2-5, with 7 bases identical to TRBD1. The V and J ends lost 6 bases and 4 bases, in that order; junction bases with no gene match: 10. The CDR3 runs 15 residues. Looked up from germline, CDR1 is KGHDR and CDR2 is SFDVKD. This CDR3 is CATSREGADGETQYF. The CDR3 region has the DNA TGTGCCACCAGTCGCGAGGGGGCTGACGGAGAGACCCAGTACTTC.

This clonotype occurred many times. One junction end does not reproduce the germline sequence, and a read error may be involved. The chain uses TRBV2 and TRBJ2-2; 7 bases match TRBD2. The CDR3 has 15 amino acids. Germline V gene data show CDR1 as SNHLY and CDR2 as FYNNEI. In DNA form, the CDR3 reads TGTGCCAGCACTGAAGGCGGGGGAGGTCCCGGGGAGCTGTTTTTT. This translates into CASTEGGGGPGELFF. The full variable domain, completed using reference TRBV2 and TRBJ2-2, is EPEVTQTPSHQVTQMGQEVILRCVPISNHLYFYWYRQILGQKVEFLVSFYNNEISEKSEIFDDQFSVERPDGSNFTLKIRSTKLEDSAMYFCASTEGGGGPGELFFGEGSRLTVL.

In this sample, this clonotype turned up many times. The rearrangement uses TRBV5-1 and TRBJ2-1, with TRBD1 matching over 10 bases. Trimming took 2 bases from V and 9 from J; bases not matched to a gene: 8. CDR1 SGHRS and CDR2 YFSETQ come from the germline V gene. This CDR3 has 15 amino acids. CDR3 bases: TGCGCCAGCAGCTTCTCGGGGACAGGGGAGGTTGAGCAGTTCTTC. It is translated as CASSFSGTGEVEQFF.

This sequence joins TRBV5-1 and TRBJ1-5; no reliable D call. The CDR3 loop spans 14 amino acids. CDR1 is SGHRS and CDR2 is YFSETQ in the germline V gene. Trimming stripped 0 bases from V and 2 bases from J, with 6 bases between. CDR3 loop: CASSLGERNQPQHF. The CDR3 nucleotides read TGCGCCAGCAGCTTGGGAGAACGCAATCAGCCCCAGCATTTT. Full variable domain (remainder filled in from reference TRBV5-1 and TRBJ1-5): KAGVTQTPRYLIKTRGQQVTLSCSPISGHRSVSWYQQTPGQGLQFLFEYFSETQRNKGNFPGRFSGRQFSNSRSEMNVSTLELGDSALYLCASSLGERNQPQHFGDGTRLSIL.

This clonotype has at least ten counts. The rearrangement joins TRBV5-1 to TRBJ1-4, with D hard to call. The CDR3 loop spans 14 amino acids. The germline V gene has CDR1 SGHRS and CDR2 YFSETQ. Between the trimmed V and J ends, which lost 4 bases and 8 bases, there was a span of 15 bases. The DNA of the CDR3 is TGCGCCAGCAGCCTCGGGTCCGAGCGAGAAAAACTGTTTTTT. It specifies CASSLGSEREKLFF.

This clonotype was seen at least ten times. The genes are TRBV5-1 and TRBJ1-1; tentatively, D is TRBD1 (6 bases). Germline CDR1 is SGHRS and CDR2 is YFSETQ. The CDR3 has 17 residues. V was trimmed by 4 bases and J by 4 bases, leaving 23 bases between them. The CDR3 DNA follows: TGCGCCAGCAGCCCAACAGGAGGGGGGCGAGTGGGCACTGAAGCTTTCTTT. Its translation: CASSPTGGGRVGTEAFF.

This clonotype was detected ten times or more. V gene TRBV28 combines with J gene TRBJ2-1; D unclear. CDR1 is MDHEN, CDR2 SYDVKM, per germline. The V gene lost 3 bases and the J gene lost 3 bases, with 6 bases spanning the gap. The CDR3 consists of 13 residues. The CDR3 DNA is TGTGCCAGCAGTTTGCAGTTCTACAATGAGCAGTTCTTC. This encodes CASSLQFYNEQFF.

This clonotype came up many times. The chain employs TRBV5-1 and TRBJ1-1, with a weak D call TRBD1 (5 bases). Trimming took 1 base from V and 1 from J, leaving 11 bases between them. This CDR3 spans 15 amino acids. CDR1 and CDR2 from the germline V gene are SGHRS and YFSETQ. The DNA for the CDR3 is TGCGCCAGCAGCTTGACCCAGACAGCGAACACTGAAGCTTTCTTT. Encoded protein: CASSLTQTANTEAFF. The complete variable domain, with remaining parts taken from reference TRBV5-1 and TRBJ1-1, reads KAGVTQTPRYLIKTRGQQVTLSCSPISGHRSVSWYQQTPGQGLQFLFEYFSETQRNKGNFPGRFSGRQFSNSRSEMNVSTLELGDSALYLCASSLTQTANTEAFFGQGTRLTVV.

This clonotype was seen repeatedly, ten times or more. The chain uses TRBV15 and TRBJ1-6; D is possibly TRBD1 (5 bases). The ends were cut back, 1 base at V and 13 bases at J, with 14 bases in the middle. The germline V gene has CDR1 LNHNV and CDR2 YYDKDF (reference sequence). The CDR3 sequence is 14 residues long. DNA of the CDR3: TGTGCCACCAGCAGAGTAACGAGGGGTGCGCCCCTCCACTTT. Its translation: CATSRVTRGAPLHF.

This clonotype occurred a few times. The rearrangement links TRBV7-8 to TRBJ2-3; 12 bases fit TRBD2. The trim removed 8 bases at V and 0 bases at J, leaving 9 bases unmatched. Germline CDR1 is SGHVS and CDR2 is FQNEAQ. The CDR3 runs to 17 residues. Here the CDR3 reads CASRRLAGAPSTDTQYF. The CDR3 DNA is TGTGCCAGCCGACGACTAGCGGGGGCACCTAGCACAGATACGCAGTATTTT.

At least ten counts were recorded for this clonotype. The rearrangement uses TRBV2 and TRBJ2-2, with TRBD1 as a possible D gene (5 bases). The length of the CDR3 is 14 residues. Trimming left V 4 bases short and J 4 bases short, with 10 bases between. Germline V gives CDR1 SNHLY, CDR2 FYNNEI. The CDR3 loop is CASSGSGSTGELFF. The CDR3 nucleotides are TGTGCCAGCAGTGGGTCAGGGTCCACCGGGGAGCTGTTTTTT.

This clonotype was observed at least ten times. The V call is TRBV28, the J call TRBJ1-4; D unresolved. The length of the CDR3 is 16 residues. Germline CDR1 reads MDHEN; CDR2 reads SYDVKM. Between the trimmed V and J ends, which lost 2 bases and 8 bases, there was a span of 18 bases. DNA for the CDR3: TGTGCCAGCAGTTTAGGTTCCCGGGGAGGACGCGAAAAACTGTTTTTT. It is translated as CASSLGSRGGREKLFF.

This clonotype was observed at least ten times. The rearrangement joins TRBV30 to TRBJ1-5; the D is unclear. Germline V lookup: CDR1 GTSNPN, CDR2 SVGIG (reference sequence). Trimming cost V 0 bases and J 7 bases, with 13 bases left between them. The CDR3 loop spans 14 amino acids. CDR3 amino acids: CAWSVRVSGQPQHF. CDR3 DNA: TGTGCCTGGAGTGTAAGGGTTTCCGGGCAGCCCCAGCATTTT.

This clonotype showed up just a few times. Here the CDR3 reads CATSESRQGNTEAFF. The CDR3, as DNA: TGTGCCACCAGTGAGTCCCGACAGGGTAACACTGAAGCTTTCTTT. The V call is TRBV24-1, the J call TRBJ1-1, with TRBD1 matching over 7 bases. This CDR3 has 15 amino acids. V lost 4 bases and J lost 2; bases outside the gene matches: 6. Germline CDR1 KGHDR, CDR2 SFDVKD.

This clonotype was observed many times. The V call is TRBV6-1, the J call TRBJ2-7; D gene unclear. Germline-derived CDR1 and CDR2 are MNHNS and SASEGT. The CDR3 extends over 12 amino acids. The ends were cut back, 5 bases at V and 6 bases at J, with 11 bases in the middle. The CDR3 spells CASSPTTGEQYF. CDR3 in DNA: TGTGCCAGCAGTCCCACGACCGGCGAGCAGTACTTC.

This clonotype was seen only a few times. The rearrangement links TRBV11-2 to TRBJ2-3; 8 nucleotides agree with TRBD2. The V segment lost 2 bases and the J segment 5 bases; nucleotides outside the gene matches: 12. The germline V gene encodes CDR1 SGHAT and CDR2 FQNNGV. CDR3 length equals 17 residues. CDR3 residues: CASSLLFSGGPIDTQYF. DNA for the CDR3: TGTGCCAGCAGCTTACTCTTCTCGGGGGGGCCTATAGATACGCAGTATTTT.

This clonotype appeared many times. CDR3 loop: CASSLGTGAYTDTQYF. The CDR3 DNA follows: TGTGCCAGCAGCCTCGGGACAGGTGCCTACACAGATACGCAGTATTTT. The chain combines TRBV7-2 with TRBJ2-3, with 8 bases lining up with TRBD1. Germline trimming cut 5 bases from V and 2 bases from J; bases unmatched to any gene: 9. CDR1 is SGHTA, CDR2 FQGNSA, per germline. This CDR3 is 16 amino acids long.

Many counts were recorded for this clonotype. V gene TRBV12-3 or TRBV12-4 combines with J gene TRBJ1-4; the match to TRBD1 covers 7 bases. This CDR3 has 14 amino acids. V shed 3 bases, J shed 8 bases, and the junction held 6 bases outside the gene matches. The CDR3 coding sequence is TGTGCCAGCAGTTTCGCAGGGGGGGCCGAAAAACTGTTTTTT. This codes for CASSFAGGAEKLFF.

Many counts were recorded for this clonotype. The chain employs TRBV29-1 and TRBJ2-5; no clear D. V dropped 5 bases and J dropped 2 bases, with 9 bases sitting between them. Germline loops: CDR1 SQVTM, CDR2 ANQGSEA. This CDR3 has 12 amino acids. CDR3 protein: CSVSWEQETQYF. The CDR3 region has the DNA TGCAGCGTTTCTTGGGAACAAGAGACCCAGTACTTC.

This clonotype was found many times. The chain is built from TRBV18 and TRBJ1-1; no clear D. CDR1 is KGHSH and CDR2 is LQKENI in the germline V gene. This CDR3 is built from 16 residues. The V and J ends lost 2 bases and 5 bases respectively, with 18 bases between them. CDR3 protein: CASSPKGTRGSTEAFF. CDR3 DNA sequence: TGTGCCAGCTCACCAAAGGGAACGCGGGGAAGTACTGAAGCTTTCTTT.

This clonotype has at least ten counts. V is TRBV2 and J is TRBJ1-5, with 8 bases lining up with TRBD1. The CDR3 length is 17 residues. The junction had 10 bases not matched to a gene; V was cut back by 1 base and J by 5 bases. Germline CDR1 reads SNHLY; CDR2 reads FYNNEI. In DNA form, the CDR3 reads TGTGCCAGCAGTGAAGGAGGAGGGACAGGAAGATATCAGCCCCAGCATTTT. It translates to CASSEGGGTGRYQPQHF.

The table lists this clonotype with many counts. This chain uses TRBV4-3 with TRBJ2-2; D is unresolved. This CDR3 is built from 16 residues. Trimming took off 0 bases at V and 5 bases at J, with 13 bases between the two ends. Looked up from germline, CDR1 is LGHNA and CDR2 is YSLEER. The CDR3 loop is CASSQEYFGGTGELFF. CDR3 coding DNA: TGCGCCAGCAGCCAAGAATATTTCGGTGGGACCGGGGAGCTGTTTTTT.

This clonotype showed up many times. The J gene is TRBJ2-1, the V gene TRBV6-1; 8 nucleotides align to TRBD2. CDR1 is MNHNS and CDR2 is SASEGT in the germline V gene. The CDR3 length is 13 residues. V shed 6 bases and J 5 bases; nucleotides not matched to a gene: 3. CDR3 DNA: TGTGCCAGCAGAAGAGCGGGGGACAATGAGCAGTTCTTC. Amino acid sequence: CASRRAGDNEQFF.

The chain carries TRBV30 and TRBJ1-6; TRBD1 might be the D (5 bases). The CDR3 is 15 amino acids. Trimming cost V 0 bases and J 11 bases, with 17 bases left between them. Germline CDR1 reads GTSNPN; CDR2 reads SVGIG (reference sequence). CDR3 coding DNA: TGTGCCTGGAGTGTACTGAGGGGTTATGGTCCACCCCTCCACTTT. Residues: CAWSVLRGYGPPLHF.

The chain joins TRBV7-8 to TRBJ2-1; 9 bases are a match to TRBD1. This CDR3 region has 16 residues. V lost 4 bases and J lost 3; bases outside the gene matches: 7. CDR1 is SGHVS, CDR2 FQNEAQ, per germline. In DNA form, the CDR3 reads TGTGCCAGCAGCTCCGACAGGGGGTCTTTCTACAATGAGCAGTTCTTC. This gives the protein CASSSDRGSFYNEQFF.